Shown below are 25 T cell receptor beta chains from a single sample sequenced in a study of blood T cell repertoires in COVID-19. Assay used: immunoSEQ multiplex PCR; TCRdb lists only in-frame clones, some missing. The table records under 200,000 clones, around 90% of them present only once. The specimen sequenced was peripheral blood. The receptors originated from a man between 35 and 55 years old with active or convalescent COVID-19.

The rearrangement links TRBV5-4 to TRBJ1-1; D is perhaps TRBD1 (5 bases). V lost 3 bases, J lost 2 bases, and 8 bases lay in between. Germline CDR1 reads SGHNT; CDR2 reads YYREEE (reference sequence). The CDR3 totals 13 residues. The DNA of the CDR3 is TGTGCCAGCAGCTGGGGCGCTAACACTGAAGCTTTCTTT. Its protein product is CASSWGANTEAFF.

The rearrangement links TRBV7-9 to TRBJ2-1; 9 positions match TRBD1. J was trimmed by 6 bases and V by 6 bases; bases with no gene match: 6. CDR3 length: 14 amino acids. Germline V lookup: CDR1 SEHNR, CDR2 FQNEAQ (reference sequence). The CDR3 spells CASSGQGSFNEQFF. CDR3 coding DNA: TGTGCCAGCAGTGGACAGGGGAGTTTCAATGAGCAGTTCTTC.

The chain carries TRBV5-1 and TRBJ1-1; the D gene is possibly TRBD1 (5 bases). Looked up from germline, CDR1 is SGHRS and CDR2 is YFSETQ. There are 13 residues in the CDR3. V lost 0 bases and J 6 bases, leaving 9 bases between the germline ends. CDR3 nucleotides: TGCGCCAGCAGCTTGGAGGGGTGGGCTGAAGCTTTCTTT. Amino acid sequence: CASSLEGWAEAFF. The whole variable domain, remainder taken from reference TRBV5-1 and TRBJ1-1, is KAGVTQTPRYLIKTRGQQVTLSCSPISGHRSVSWYQQTPGQGLQFLFEYFSETQRNKGNFPGRFSGRQFSNSRSEMNVSTLELGDSALYLCASSLEGWAEAFFGQGTRLTVV.

The chain employs TRBV30 and TRBJ1-4, with TRBD1 matching 8 bases. J was trimmed by 7 bases and V by 1 base; bases with no gene match: 8. This CDR3 has 15 residues. Germline CDR1 reads GTSNPN; CDR2 reads SVGIG (reference sequence). The CDR3 loop reads CAWSASRGLGEKLFF. In DNA, the CDR3 is TGTGCCTGGAGTGCTTCCAGGGGGCTTGGTGAAAAACTGTTTTTT.

This clone is a singleton in its sample. The CDR3: CASSLDAGKLDEQFF. CDR3 nucleotides: TGTGCCAGCAGCTTAGATGCAGGGAAGTTGGATGAGCAGTTCTTC. The J gene is TRBJ2-1, the V gene TRBV7-9; weak D call: TRBD1 (5 bases). Germline CDR1 is SEHNR and CDR2 is FQNEAQ (reference sequence). CDR3 length: 15 residues. V was trimmed by 1 base and J by 8 bases, leaving 15 bases between them.

The CDR3 sequence is CASSLRTSGSTGELFF. The CDR3 region has the DNA TGTGCCAGCAGCTTACGGACTAGCGGGAGCACCGGGGAGCTGTTTTTT. The chain joins TRBV11-3 to TRBJ2-2; TRBD2 matches 13 bases. CDR1 and CDR2 from the germline V gene are SGHNT and YENEEA. The V and J ends lost 2 bases and 4 bases, in that order; junction bases with no gene match: 1. There are 16 residues in the CDR3.

Only one count was recorded for this clone. J is TRBJ1-5 and V is TRBV19; D is unclear. Germline V lookup: CDR1 LNHDA, CDR2 SQIVND (reference sequence). This CDR3 is 12 amino acids long. V was trimmed by 7 bases and J by 7 bases, leaving 11 bases between them. The CDR3 sequence is CASTVREQPQHF. Here the CDR3 DNA reads TGTGCCAGTACCGTGAGGGAACAGCCCCAGCATTTT.

The rearrangement uses TRBV6-6 and TRBJ2-5; TRBD1 is a possible D gene (6 bases). Germline V gene data show CDR1 as MNHNY and CDR2 as SVGAGI (reference sequence). CDR3 length equals 15 residues. V was clipped by 5 bases and J by 2 bases, with 15 bases between them. CDR3 region: CASSGGQISQETQYF. In DNA, the CDR3 is TGTGCCAGCAGTGGAGGACAGATCTCTCAAGAGACCCAGTACTTC.

V is TRBV19 and J is TRBJ2-3, with 7 bases fitting TRBD2. Losses at the gene ends were 1 base for V and 4 bases for J; bases not matched to a gene: 2. Germline CDR1 LNHDA, CDR2 SQIVND (reference sequence). CDR3 size: 14 residues. In DNA form, the CDR3 reads TGTGCCAGTAGTATAGTGAGCGGGGCAGATACGCAGTATTTT. It specifies CASSIVSGADTQYF. Together with reference TRBV19 and TRBJ2-3, the CDR3 gives the full variable domain: DGGITQSPKYLFRKEGQNVTLSCEQNLNHDAMYWYRQDPGQGLRLIYYSQIVNDFQKGDIAEGYSVSREKKESFPLTVTSAQKNPTAFYLCASSIVSGADTQYFGPGTRLTVL.

This clone has a single count. This chain links TRBV5-1 with TRBJ2-7; a weak D match, TRBD2 (6 bases). This CDR3 has 14 amino acids. Between the trimmed V and J ends, which lost 4 bases and 6 bases, there was a span of 17 bases. Germline CDR1 is SGHRS and CDR2 is YFSETQ. In DNA, the CDR3 is TGCGCCAGCAGCAGCAACCTGGGGGGTAGCGAGCAGTACTTC. Its protein product is CASSSNLGGSEQYF.

The chain has TRBV10-3 and TRBJ1-1, with D uncertain. V lost 4 bases and J 4 bases, leaving 7 bases between the germline ends. Germline-derived CDR1 and CDR2 are ENHRY and SYGVKD. The CDR3 loop spans 12 amino acids. The CDR3 here is CAISVEGTEAFF. In DNA form, the CDR3 reads TGTGCCATCAGTGTGGAGGGCACTGAAGCTTTCTTT.

This clone showed up just a few times. This chain joins TRBV5-1 and TRBJ1-6, with a possible D match to TRBD1 (5 bases). Trimming left V 1 base short and J 9 bases short, with 14 bases between. The CDR3 is made up of 15 amino acids. CDR1 and CDR2 (germline): SGHRS, YFSETQ. Here the CDR3 reads CASSLLGDGSSPLHF. In DNA, the CDR3 is TGCGCCAGCAGCTTGCTAGGGGACGGGAGTTCACCCCTCCACTTT.

J is TRBJ2-3 and V is TRBV6-2 or TRBV6-3; a weak D match, TRBD1 (5 bases). This CDR3 is 16 amino acids long. V was pared by 5 bases and J by 0 bases, with 15 bases between. Germline CDR1 and CDR2: MNHEY and SVGEGT. DNA for the CDR3: TGTGCCAGCAGTATCGGTACAGGCATTAGCACAGATACGCAGTATTTT. Its translation: CASSIGTGISTDTQYF.

This clone was counted only a few times. CDR3: CASSLTGRESPLHF. The CDR3 DNA follows: TGTGCCAGCAGTTTAACAGGCCGTGAGTCACCCCTCCACTTT. The V and J genes are TRBV27 and TRBJ1-6; TRBD1 is a possible D gene (5 bases). The CDR3 extends over 14 amino acids. Germline V CDR1 and CDR2: MNHEY, SMNVEV (reference sequence). Trimming shortened V by 2 bases and J by 10 bases, and 12 bases separated the two germline ends.

The genes are TRBV2 and TRBJ1-2, with D possibly being TRBD1 (5 bases). The V end lost 3 bases, the J end lost 2 bases, and 10 bases lay between the germline ends. CDR1 and CDR2 from the germline V gene are SNHLY and FYNNEI. This CDR3 is 14 amino acids long. This chain's CDR3 is CASSDDRPNYGYTF. The CDR3 nucleotides are TGTGCCAGCAGTGACGACAGACCGAACTATGGCTACACCTTC.

The CDR3 loop is CASGLAGAGELFF. The CDR3 nucleotides read TGTGCCAGTGGGCTAGCGGGAGCGGGGGAGCTGTTTTTT. This rearrangement joins TRBV19 to TRBJ2-2; 10 bases are a match to TRBD2. CDR1 is LNHDA and CDR2 is SQIVND in the germline V gene (reference sequence). This CDR3 is built from 13 residues. The junction had 5 bases not matched to a gene; V was cut back by 8 bases and J by 8 bases. The whole variable domain, remainder taken from reference TRBV19 and TRBJ2-2, is DGGITQSPKYLFRKEGQNVTLSCEQNLNHDAMYWYRQDPGQGLRLIYYSQIVNDFQKGDIAEGYSVSREKKESFPLTVTSAQKNPTAFYLCASGLAGAGELFFGEGSRLTVL.

As to this clone: Additional DNA sequences in this sample encode the identical CDR3. V is TRBV9 and J is TRBJ2-3; 11 bases align to TRBD2. Losses at the gene ends were 0 bases for V and 2 bases for J; bases not matched to a gene: 2. CDR1 and CDR2 (germline): SGDLS, YYNGEE. The CDR3 is 16 amino acids. CDR3 sequence reads: CASSVDSGRVTDTQYF. DNA of the CDR3: TGTGCCAGCAGCGTAGATAGCGGGAGGGTCACAGATACGCAGTATTTT.

The V gene is TRBV6-5, the J gene TRBJ1-6; D possibly corresponds to TRBD1 (5 bases). The germline V and J ends were trimmed by 0 bases and 11 bases, with 14 bases remaining between them. The CDR3 spans 15 residues. The V gene's germline CDR1 is MNHEY and CDR2 SVGAGI. CDR3 in amino acids: CASSYSGQGETPLHF. CDR3 sequence (DNA): TGTGCCAGCAGTTACTCAGGGCAGGGTGAGACACCCCTCCACTTT.

The rearrangement joins TRBV28 to TRBJ1-4; D unresolved. Per germline, CDR1 MDHEN and CDR2 SYDVKM. This CDR3 spans 15 amino acids. V dropped 2 bases and J dropped 8 bases, with 15 bases sitting between them. The chain's CDR3 is CASSLVAGLGEKLFF. In nucleotides, the CDR3 is TGTGCCAGCAGTTTAGTGGCCGGACTGGGGGAAAAACTGTTTTTT.

V is TRBV28 and J is TRBJ2-3; D not certain. The CDR3 covers 12 residues. The V end was cut by 5 bases, the J end by 5 bases, with 8 bases between. CDR1 and CDR2 (germline): MDHEN, SYDVKM. The CDR3 DNA reads TGTGCCAGCAGTGTCCGGGTAGATACGCAGTATTTT. Its translation is CASSVRVDTQYF.

This chain links TRBV10-3 with TRBJ2-7; TRBD2 might be the D (6 bases). Trimming stripped 4 bases from V and 7 bases from J, with 11 bases between. Germline V gene sequence: CDR1 ENHRY, CDR2 SYGVKD. This CDR3 region has 12 residues. The CDR3 DNA follows: TGTGCCATCAGTGGGGGAGGAGGGGAGCAGTACTTC. Translation: CAISGGGGEQYF.

The V call is TRBV30, the J call TRBJ2-4; no reliable D call. V lost 5 bases and J lost 2, with 10 bases in between. The CDR3 covers 13 residues. Germline V gene data show CDR1 as GTSNPN and CDR2 as SVGIG (reference sequence). This CDR3 is CAWVGYPKNIQYF. The DNA for the CDR3 is TGTGCCTGGGTGGGCTATCCCAAAAACATTCAGTACTTC.

This chain links TRBV10-3 with TRBJ1-1, with D maybe TRBD1 (6 bases). Germline values: CDR1 ENHRY, CDR2 SYGVKD. Trimming removed 5 bases at V and 0 bases at J, with 10 bases between. CDR3 length: 14 residues. The CDR3 sequence: CAISQDSLNTEAFF. In DNA, the CDR3 is TGTGCCATCAGTCAGGACAGTTTGAACACTGAAGCTTTCTTT.

The chain employs TRBV7-2 and TRBJ2-3; D is possibly TRBD2 (7 bases). The V gene lost 0 bases and the J gene lost 9 bases, with 13 bases spanning the gap. The CDR3 totals 14 residues. The germline V gene has CDR1 SGHTA and CDR2 FQGNSA. In nucleotides, the CDR3 is TGTGCCAGCAGCTTAGCGGGGGGGCTGAGGACGCAGTATTTT. It translates to CASSLAGGLRTQYF.

The J gene is TRBJ2-1, the V gene TRBV7-3; no clear D. V dropped 0 bases and J dropped 6 bases, with 12 bases sitting between them. Germline CDR1 reads SGHTA; CDR2 reads FQGTGA. The CDR3 covers 15 residues. The CDR3 reads CASSLTVRKANEQFF. The CDR3 region has the DNA TGTGCCAGCAGCTTAACGGTCAGGAAGGCCAATGAGCAGTTCTTC.